Presented here are 10 T cell receptor beta chains from one specimen sequenced in a study of blood T cells in healthy people across ages. A second PCR, run for roughly 6 to 11 cycles, used a sample-barcoded 5' primer plus a J-beta primer mix. One entry per CDR3 protein, called by TCRdb with MiXCR from the 5' RACE reads. The sample yields about 1.4 million distinct CDR3 sequences, 55% to 75% seen once. Sequenced input: blood. Receptor source: a man younger than 35 in good health.

This chain links TRBV27 with TRBJ1-5; D is ambiguous. The V gene lost 0 bases and the J gene lost 0 bases, with 15 bases spanning the gap. Germline V gives CDR1 MNHEY, CDR2 SMNVEV (reference sequence). This CDR3 spans 18 amino acids. CDR3 DNA sequence: TGTGCCAGCAGTTTATCACAGACGGCAAGCTATAGCAATCAGCCCCAGCATTTT. Protein sequence: CASSLSQTASYSNQPQHF.

A note on this clonotype: A read error may account for a junction end that differs from germline. This sequence joins TRBV6-6 and TRBJ1-6; 7 nucleotides align to TRBD1. The CDR3 loop spans 13 amino acids. CDR1 MNHNY and CDR2 SVGAGI come from the germline V gene (reference sequence). CDR3 residues: CAGSEGQNSPLHF. CDR3 in DNA: TGTGCCGGCAGTGAGGGACAGAATTCACCCCTCCACTTT.

This chain joins TRBV5-6 and TRBJ2-7; no definite D call. V lost 6 bases and J 4 bases, leaving 14 bases between the germline ends. CDR1 and CDR2 (germline): SGHDT, YYEEEE. The CDR3 extends over 13 amino acids. CDR3 DNA sequence: TGTGCCAGCACCACATACCTGTTTTACGAGCAGTACTTC. It yields the protein CASTTYLFYEQYF.

V and J are TRBV7-8 and TRBJ1-5; 12 bases map to TRBD1. J was trimmed by 7 bases and V by 5 bases; bases with no gene match: 9. CDR1 is SGHVS and CDR2 is FQNEAQ in the germline V gene. CDR3 length equals 16 residues. The CDR3: CASSHGDRGRVQPQHF. The DNA for the CDR3 is TGTGCCAGCAGCCATGGGGACAGGGGGCGCGTCCAGCCCCAGCATTTT. Variable domain in full (rest from reference TRBV7-8 and TRBJ1-5): GAGVSQSPRYKVAKRGQDVALRCDPISGHVSLFWYQQALGQGPEFLTYFQNEAQLDKSGLPSDRFFAERPEGSVSTLKIQRTQQEDSAVYLCASSHGDRGRVQPQHFGDGTRLSIL.

The V gene is TRBV7-8, the J gene TRBJ2-1, with 7 bases fitting TRBD2. The germline V gene has CDR1 SGHVS and CDR2 FQNEAQ. CDR3 length equals 18 residues. With V trimmed by 3 bases and J by 2 bases, 13 bases remained unmatched. In DNA, the CDR3 is TGTGCCAGCAGCTTTGAAAGCGGGGTAGCGGGTACCTACAATGAGCAGTTCTTC. Protein product: CASSFESGVAGTYNEQFF.

This sequence joins TRBV12-3 or TRBV12-4 and TRBJ2-1; no definite D call. CDR3 length: 13 amino acids. The V gene lost 6 bases and the J gene lost 0 bases, with 6 bases spanning the gap. The CDR3 sequence is CASRTRSYNEQFF. CDR3 bases: TGTGCCAGCAGAACTCGCTCCTACAATGAGCAGTTCTTC.

In its sample, this clonotype was seen once. The genes are TRBV7-8 and TRBJ2-4; TRBD2 is a possible D gene (7 bases). The CDR3 length is 17 residues. V shed 5 bases and J shed 1 base, with 18 bases lying between them. CDR1 is SGHVS and CDR2 is FQNEAQ in the germline V gene. The CDR3 DNA is TGTGCCAGCAGCCCCCCGGTCGGGGGGCTGGCCAAAAACATTCAGTACTTC. It is translated as CASSPPVGGLAKNIQYF.

The rearrangement uses TRBV7-9 and TRBJ2-1, with 8 bases matching TRBD1. Germline assignment: CDR1 SEHNR and CDR2 FQNEAQ (reference sequence). After removal of 3 bases from V and 8 bases from J, the junction contained 9 bases not matched to a gene. The CDR3 is 15 amino acids. The CDR3, as DNA: TGTGCCAGCAGCTTCCGGGACAGGCACGTCGATGAGCAGTTCTTC. Encoded protein: CASSFRDRHVDEQFF.

This clonotype showed up just a few times. This sequence joins TRBV4-1 and TRBJ2-5; D might be TRBD2 (6 bases). The CDR3 length is 15 residues. CDR1 is MGHRA, CDR2 YSYEKL, per germline. With 1 base removed from V and 0 bases from J, the gap between germline ends came to 9 bases. CDR3 in amino acids: CASSQVGGDQETQYF. The CDR3 DNA sequence: TGCGCCAGCAGCCAAGTGGGCGGGGACCAAGAGACCCAGTACTTC.

A note on this clonotype: Possible read error: a much larger clone is one base away. This chain links TRBV27 with TRBJ1-2; 8 nucleotides agree with TRBD1. The V gene end was trimmed by 6 bases and the J gene end by 6 bases; junction bases not matched to a gene: 12. Per the germline V gene, CDR1 is MNHEY and CDR2 is SMNVEV (reference sequence). The CDR3 has 15 amino acids. The chain's CDR3 is CASSPSAGGWDGYTF. The CDR3, as DNA: TGTGCCAGCAGCCCCTCCGCAGGGGGCTGGGATGGCTACACCTTC.